These 10 T cell receptor beta chains were sequenced from one sample in a study of immune evolution from preneoplasia to lung adenocarcinoma. Method: immunoSEQ multiplex PCR; TCRdb's copy keeps in-frame clones and lacks some. The data contain around 2,400 clones, roughly 73% of them singletons. Sequencing was carried out using FFPE adjacent normal lung tissue. The receptor set was obtained from a person aged 55-85 years with lung adenocarcinoma.

The chain has TRBV10-2 and TRBJ1-2; 11 nucleotides match TRBD1. This CDR3 is 14 amino acids long. V gave up 4 bases and J gave up 4 bases; unmatched junction bases: 2. Germline CDR1 WSHSY, CDR2 SAAADI. DNA of the CDR3: TGCGCCAGCAGTGGGACAGGGGGCACCTATGGCTACACCTTC. Translation: CASSGTGGTYGYTF.

The J gene is TRBJ1-1, the V gene TRBV6-4; D is uncertain. Germline lookup yields CDR1 MRHNA and CDR2 SNTAGT. With 6 bases removed from V and 1 base from J, the gap between germline ends came to 9 bases. The CDR3 consists of 13 residues. CDR3 residues: CASRREANTEAFF. For the CDR3, the DNA is TGTGCCAGCAGGAGGGAGGCGAACACTGAAGCTTTCTTT.

This clone turned up a few times. This chain links TRBV7-2 with TRBJ1-1; tentatively, D is TRBD1 (5 bases). The CDR3 contains 14 residues. Per the germline V gene, CDR1 is SGHTA and CDR2 is FQGNSA. Trimming stripped 5 bases from V and 1 base from J, with 11 bases between. As DNA, the CDR3 is TGTGCCAGCAGCCCGACAGCCTGGAACACTGAAGCTTTCTTT. Its translation is CASSPTAWNTEAFF.

This clone has more than one count but fewer than ten. The V gene is TRBV11-3, the J gene TRBJ1-4; possible D gene TRBD1, 6 bases. With 5 bases removed from V and 7 bases from J, the gap between germline ends came to 17 bases. The CDR3 contains 15 residues. Germline CDR1 reads SGHNT; CDR2 reads YENEEA. CDR3 protein: CASSPPGGRGEKLFF. The CDR3 DNA reads TGTGCCAGCAGCCCCCCCGGGGGCCGAGGTGAAAAACTGTTTTTT.

This clone is judged large. This chain connects TRBV5-6 to TRBJ1-1; perhaps TRBD1 as D (6 bases). The CDR3 has 14 residues. The germline CDR1 and CDR2 sequences are SGHDT and YYEEEE. The germline V and J ends were trimmed by 5 bases and 5 bases, with 16 bases remaining between them. As DNA, the CDR3 is TGTGCCAGCAGTACCGGGACATGGGAAACTGAAGCTTTCTTT. Translated, it gives CASSTGTWETEAFF.

This clone showed up just once. The rearrangement links TRBV19 to TRBJ2-7, with 9 bases identical to TRBD1. The germline V gene encodes CDR1 LNHDA and CDR2 SQIVND (reference sequence). V lost 9 bases and J lost 4; bases outside the gene matches: 13. The CDR3 is 15 residues long. CDR3 sequence reads: CASATSGTGRYEQYF. The CDR3, as DNA: TGTGCCAGCGCTACCTCCGGGACAGGGCGTTACGAGCAGTACTTC.

V and J are TRBV7-9 and TRBJ2-4; 9 positions agree with TRBD2. The length of the CDR3 is 16 residues. V trimming: 0 bases; J trimming: 7 bases; junction bases outside the gene matches: 7. Per germline, CDR1 SEHNR and CDR2 FQNEAQ (reference sequence). CDR3 coding DNA: TGTGCCAGCAGCTTAGCGTCAGGTAGCGGGGGTAACATTCAGTACTTC. Translating gives CASSLASGSGGNIQYF. The full variable domain, its missing parts supplied by reference TRBV7-9 and TRBJ2-4, is DTGVSQNPRHKITKRGQNVTFRCDPISEHNRLYWYRQTLGQGPEFLTYFQNEAQLEKSRLLSDRFSAERPKGSFSTLEIQRTEQGDSAMYLCASSLASGSGGNIQYFGAGTRLSVL.

This chain links TRBV6-5 with TRBJ1-1; D not certain. From germline, CDR1 is MNHEY and CDR2 SVGAGI. The CDR3 runs to 12 residues. V was clipped by 5 bases and J by 5 bases, with 9 bases between them. The CDR3 reads CASSNWETEAFF. The CDR3 DNA sequence: TGTGCCAGCAGTAACTGGGAGACTGAAGCTTTCTTT.

CDR3 in amino acids: CASSYSQGLSSYGYTF. CDR3 nucleotides: TGTGCCAGCAGTTACTCGCAGGGACTGAGTAGCTATGGCTACACCTTC. This chain links TRBV6-5 with TRBJ1-2; a weak D match, TRBD1 (5 bases). This CDR3 has 16 residues. V was trimmed by 0 bases and J by 4 bases, leaving 15 bases between them. Germline values: CDR1 MNHEY, CDR2 SVGAGI.

The gene calls are TRBV30 and TRBJ1-5; tentative D call: TRBD1 (5 bases). V dropped 3 bases and J dropped 2 bases, with 11 bases sitting between them. The CDR3 length is 14 residues. Germline CDR1 and CDR2: GTSNPN and SVGIG (reference sequence). The CDR3 sequence is CAWSQGIGNQPQHF. The CDR3 DNA reads as TGTGCCTGGAGCCAGGGTATCGGCAATCAGCCCCAGCATTTT.